This T cell receptor (beta chain) comes out of a study of blood T cell repertoires in COVID-19. Across the study: Acute and convalescent COVID-19 specimens originated in the United States, Italy and Spain.

In the source study's methods: Amplification of reference gene primers provided the estimated nucleated cell counts. The assay was immunoSEQ multiplex PCR, and TCRdb's table has in-frame clones only and misses some. That table gives V, J and clone size, and the DNA gave D and trimming. This table has over 450,000 clones, roughly 89% appearing once. Germline trimming cut 3 bases from V and 0 bases from J; bases unmatched to any gene: 2. There are 17 residues in the CDR3. Germline values: CDR1 SGHRS, CDR2 YFSETQ. This receptor was obtained from a man between 18 and 35 years old with COVID-19, enrolled during active disease. Input material: peripheral blood. The genes are TRBV5-1 and TRBJ2-1; 14 positions agree with TRBD2. Here the CDR3 DNA reads TGCGCCAGCAGCTCCGGGACTAGCGGGGGCTCCTACAATGAGCAGTTCTTC. Encoded protein: CASSSGTSGGSYNEQFF.